The 18 T cell receptor beta chains below were found in one sample sequenced in a study of blood T cell repertoires in COVID-19. The protocol was immunoSEQ multiplex PCR, while the TCRdb copy is restricted to in-frame clones and leaves out a portion. The sample yields approximately 52,000 clones, about 88% seen once. Material for sequencing was peripheral blood. The receptors shown here come from a man aged 60 to 75 with acute or convalescent COVID-19.

This sequence joins TRBV28 and TRBJ2-6, with 7 bases that match TRBD1. V lost 4 bases and J lost 4; bases outside the gene matches: 10. The germline CDR1 and CDR2 sequences are MDHEN and SYDVKM. The CDR3 consists of 17 residues. CDR3 nucleotides: TGTGCCAGCAGTTGGCTAGGGGGCCTGTCGGGGGCCAACGTCCTGACTTTC. Its protein is CASSWLGGLSGANVLTF.

The V call is TRBV9, the J call TRBJ1-3; D possibly corresponds to TRBD1 (6 bases). Germline V CDR1 and CDR2: SGDLS, YYNGEE. This CDR3 spans 16 amino acids. Between the trimmed V and J ends, which lost 3 bases and 3 bases, there was a span of 16 bases. The CDR3 protein is CASSATGSRSGNTIYF. The DNA of the CDR3 is TGTGCCAGCAGCGCCACAGGGAGTAGGAGTGGAAACACCATATATTTT.

The chain is built from TRBV9 and TRBJ2-7; the D gene is possibly TRBD2 (6 bases). This CDR3 comprises 15 residues. The V gene lost 0 bases and the J gene lost 3 bases, with 13 bases spanning the gap. The germline V gene has CDR1 SGDLS and CDR2 YYNGEE. In nucleotides, the CDR3 is TGTGCCAGCAGCGTAGCTGAGGTCGGGGGCTACGAGCAGTACTTC. The encoded protein is CASSVAEVGGYEQYF.

This rearrangement joins TRBV28 to TRBJ1-5, with a possible D match to TRBD1 (5 bases). V gave up 2 bases and J gave up 7 bases, with 12 bases separating them. Germline V gives CDR1 MDHEN, CDR2 SYDVKM. The CDR3 is 14 residues long. The CDR3 nucleotides are TGTGCCAGCAGTTTAATCAGGGTGGGACAGCCCCAGCATTTT. Its protein product is CASSLIRVGQPQHF.

The chain combines TRBV11-3 with TRBJ1-1; D may be TRBD1 (5 bases). There are 16 residues in the CDR3. Trimming removed 5 bases from V and 1 base from J, with 17 bases in between. Per germline, CDR1 SGHNT and CDR2 YENEEA. CDR3 sequence reads: CASSLHSGQANTEAFF. In DNA form, the CDR3 reads TGTGCCAGCAGCCTCCACTCTGGACAAGCGAACACTGAAGCTTTCTTT.

The J gene is TRBJ2-7, the V gene TRBV6-2 or TRBV6-3; TRBD2 matches 14 bases. From germline, CDR1 is MNHEY and CDR2 SVGEGT. V shed 2 bases and J 4 bases; nucleotides not matched to a gene: 1. The CDR3 runs 15 residues. Written as DNA, the CDR3 is TGTGCCAGCAGTTACGGGACTAGCGGGGGTTACGAGCAGTACTTC. Its protein product is CASSYGTSGGYEQYF.

CDR3 amino acids: CASSESGVYNEQFF. The DNA of the CDR3 is TGTGCCAGCAGTGAGTCGGGAGTCTACAATGAGCAGTTCTTC. This chain uses TRBV5-4 with TRBJ2-1; D perhaps matches TRBD2 (6 bases). The CDR3 has 14 residues. Germline V gene data show CDR1 as SGHNT and CDR2 as YYREEE (reference sequence). V lost 5 bases and J 3 bases, leaving 12 bases between the germline ends.

V usage is TRBV11-3 and J usage is TRBJ2-7; possible D gene TRBD2, 6 bases. The CDR3 runs to 14 residues. V was cut by 0 bases and J by 3 bases, with 9 bases left in between. Germline lookup yields CDR1 SGHNT and CDR2 YENEEA. The CDR3 DNA is TGTGCCAGCAGCTTAGAGGGTAGCGGCTACGAGCAGTACTTC. It codes for CASSLEGSGYEQYF.

The genes are TRBV19 and TRBJ1-5; D possibly corresponds to TRBD1 (5 bases). Germline assignment: CDR1 LNHDA and CDR2 SQIVND (reference sequence). Trimming shortened V by 3 bases and J by 5 bases, and 11 bases separated the two germline ends. The CDR3 length is 14 residues. This CDR3 is CASSMGGNDQPQHF. The CDR3 DNA reads TGTGCCAGTAGTATGGGGGGGAACGATCAGCCCCAGCATTTT.

The genes are TRBV7-3 and TRBJ2-3; a weak D match, TRBD1 (5 bases). The germline CDR1 and CDR2 sequences are SGHTA and FQGTGA. The CDR3 is made up of 14 amino acids. V shed 0 bases and J shed 1 base, with 5 bases lying between them. CDR3 in DNA: TGTGCCAGCAGCTTAACAGGGGGCACAGATACGCAGTATTTT. Protein product: CASSLTGGTDTQYF.

The chain is built from TRBV5-1 and TRBJ2-7; 10 positions match TRBD2. Germline V gene sequence: CDR1 SGHRS, CDR2 YFSETQ. The CDR3 length is 17 residues. The ends lost 1 base at V and 0 bases at J; junction bases unmatched: 7. For the CDR3, the DNA is TGCGCCAGCAGCTTGAGACTAGCGGGCGGAGTCTCCTACGAGCAGTACTTC. This encodes CASSLRLAGGVSYEQYF.

V is TRBV9 and J is TRBJ1-3; D call uncertain. The V and J ends lost 1 base and 0 bases respectively, with 8 bases between them. Germline V gives CDR1 SGDLS, CDR2 YYNGEE. The CDR3 covers 15 residues. CDR3 nucleotides: TGTGCCAGCAGCGTACGAGGAGACTCTGGAAACACCATATATTTT. Translated: CASSVRGDSGNTIYF.

This chain connects TRBV3-1 (or the pseudogene TRBV3-2) to TRBJ2-3, with D hard to call. The CDR3 length is 17 residues. V was pared by 1 base and J by 2 bases, with 16 bases between. Germline V gene lookup returns CDR1 LGHDT and CDR2 YNNKEL (reference sequence). CDR3: CASSQGLRLENTDTQYF. The CDR3 DNA sequence: TGTGCCAGCAGCCAAGGACTTCGACTGGAGAACACAGATACGCAGTATTTT.

The genes are TRBV5-4 and TRBJ1-1, with D hard to call. CDR1 SGHNT and CDR2 YYREEE come from the germline V gene (reference sequence). This CDR3 contains 15 residues. V gave up 6 bases and J gave up 0 bases, with 15 bases separating them. CDR3 region: CASTGGGEMNTEAFF. The CDR3 region has the DNA TGTGCCAGCACCGGAGGCGGGGAAATGAACACTGAAGCTTTCTTT.

This clone has only one observation. The rearrangement joins TRBV5-1 to TRBJ2-1; 8 nucleotides line up with TRBD1. Trimming removed 0 bases from V and 0 bases from J; junction bases left unmatched: 5. The CDR3 extends over 17 amino acids. Germline values: CDR1 SGHRS, CDR2 YFSETQ. CDR3 DNA sequence: TGCGCCAGCAGCTTGGCCAGACAGGGGCTCTCCTACAATGAGCAGTTCTTC. This encodes CASSLARQGLSYNEQFF.

This chain uses TRBV6-5 with TRBJ2-1; D ambiguous. Trimming removed 2 bases from V and 9 bases from J, with 8 bases in between. There are 12 residues in the CDR3. Germline assignment: CDR1 MNHEY and CDR2 SVGAGI. The CDR3 nucleotides are TGTGCCAGCAGTTACGCTGGCGGTGAGCAGTTCTTC. This encodes CASSYAGGEQFF.

The V gene is TRBV11-3, the J gene TRBJ1-5; maybe TRBD1 (5 bases). The CDR3 length is 16 residues. The germline CDR1 and CDR2 sequences are SGHNT and YENEEA. The V gene lost 4 bases and the J gene lost 1 base, with 14 bases spanning the gap. The CDR3 nucleotides read TGTGCCAGCAGCTCCGGAGTTGGGGGGAGCAATCAGCCCCAGCATTTT. Its translation is CASSSGVGGSNQPQHF.

This sequence joins TRBV3-1 (or the pseudogene TRBV3-2) and TRBJ2-7; 9 bases are a match to TRBD1. This CDR3 is 15 amino acids long. Germline CDR1 reads LGHDT; CDR2 reads YNNKEL (reference sequence). The V segment lost 6 bases and the J segment 2 bases; nucleotides outside the gene matches: 8. The CDR3 DNA follows: TGTGCCAGCAGAGACACCGGGACAGGGACCTACGAGCAGTACTTC. Its translation: CASRDTGTGTYEQYF.